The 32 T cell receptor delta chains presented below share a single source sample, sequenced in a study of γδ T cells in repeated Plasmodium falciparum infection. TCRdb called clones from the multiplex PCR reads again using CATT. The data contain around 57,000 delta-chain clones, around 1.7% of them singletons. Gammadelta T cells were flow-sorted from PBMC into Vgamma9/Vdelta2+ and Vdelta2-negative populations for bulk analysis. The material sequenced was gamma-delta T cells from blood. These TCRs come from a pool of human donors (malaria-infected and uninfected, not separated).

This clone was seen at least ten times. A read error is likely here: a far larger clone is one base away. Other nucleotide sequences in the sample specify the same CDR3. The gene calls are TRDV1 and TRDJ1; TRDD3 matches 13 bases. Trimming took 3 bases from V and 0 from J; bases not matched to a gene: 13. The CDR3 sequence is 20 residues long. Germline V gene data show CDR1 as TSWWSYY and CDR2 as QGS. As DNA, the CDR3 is TGTGCTCTTGGGGAGCTAGGTCTCTTTACTGGGGGATACGACACCGATAAACTCATCTTT. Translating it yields CALGELGLFTGGYDTDKLIF.

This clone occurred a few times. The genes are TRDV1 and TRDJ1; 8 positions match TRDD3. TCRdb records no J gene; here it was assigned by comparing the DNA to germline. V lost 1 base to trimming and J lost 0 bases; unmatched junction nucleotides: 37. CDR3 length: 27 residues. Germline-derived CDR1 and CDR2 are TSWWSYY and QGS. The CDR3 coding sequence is TGTGCTCTTGGGGAACCCCCACAGGCCTCCCTCGTACTGGGGGCCACCCACGCCGACGGGTACACCGATAAACTCATCTTT. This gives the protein CALGEPPQASLVLGATHADGYTDKLIF.

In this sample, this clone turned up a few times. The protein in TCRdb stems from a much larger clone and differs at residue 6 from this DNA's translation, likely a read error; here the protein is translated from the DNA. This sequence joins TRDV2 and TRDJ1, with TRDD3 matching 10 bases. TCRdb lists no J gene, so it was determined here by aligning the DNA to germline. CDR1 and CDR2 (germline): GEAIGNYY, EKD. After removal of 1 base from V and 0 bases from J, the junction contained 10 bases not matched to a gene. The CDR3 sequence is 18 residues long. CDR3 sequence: CACDTQQYWGIYTDKLIF. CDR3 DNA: TGTGCCTGTGACACACAACAATACTGGGGGATTTACACCGATAAACTCATCTTT.

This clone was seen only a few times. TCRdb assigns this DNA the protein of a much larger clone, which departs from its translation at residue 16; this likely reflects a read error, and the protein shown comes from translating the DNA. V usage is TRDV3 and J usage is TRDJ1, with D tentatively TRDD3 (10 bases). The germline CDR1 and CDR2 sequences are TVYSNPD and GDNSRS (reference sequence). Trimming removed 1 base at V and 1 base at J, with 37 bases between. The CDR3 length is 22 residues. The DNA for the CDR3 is TGTGCCTTTACCTTATTTAACCTTCCTACAAGGGGGATACGGGTCTTCACCGATAAACTCATCTTT. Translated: CAFTLFNLPTRGIRVFTDKLIF.

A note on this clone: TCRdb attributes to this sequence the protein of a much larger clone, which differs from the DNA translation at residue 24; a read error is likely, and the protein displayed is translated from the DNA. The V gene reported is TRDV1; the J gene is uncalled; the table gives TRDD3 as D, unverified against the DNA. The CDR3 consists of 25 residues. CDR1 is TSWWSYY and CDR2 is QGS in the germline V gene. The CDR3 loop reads CALGELLTALPGVLEVTLYTDKLTF. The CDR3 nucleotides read TGTGCTCTTGGGGAACTGTTGACAGCCCTACCCGGTGTACTGGAGGTCACACTGTACACCGATAAACTCACCTTT.

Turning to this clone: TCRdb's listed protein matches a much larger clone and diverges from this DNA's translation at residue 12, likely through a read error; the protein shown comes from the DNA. This CDR3 is CALGELLLGASNKLIF. The CDR3 DNA sequence: TGTGCTCTTGGGGAACTCCTACTGGGTGCTAGCAATAAACTCATCTTT. The chain has TRDV1 and TRDJ1, with D maybe TRDD3 (6 bases). TCRdb supplies no J gene; here it was assigned by aligning the nucleotide sequence to germline. CDR1 TSWWSYY and CDR2 QGS come from the germline V gene. The CDR3 runs to 16 residues. Trimming pared 0 bases from V and 6 bases from J, leaving 17 bases between.

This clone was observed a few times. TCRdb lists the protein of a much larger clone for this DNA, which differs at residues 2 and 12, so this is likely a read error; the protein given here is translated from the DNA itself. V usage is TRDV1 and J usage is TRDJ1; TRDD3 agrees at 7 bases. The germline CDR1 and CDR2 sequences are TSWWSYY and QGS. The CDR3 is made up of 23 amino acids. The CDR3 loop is CSLGEYLSPIRELTLGVTDKLIF. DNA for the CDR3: TGTTCTCTTGGGGAATATCTTTCCCCGATTAGGGAACTCACTCTGGGGGTCACCGATAAACTCATCTTT.

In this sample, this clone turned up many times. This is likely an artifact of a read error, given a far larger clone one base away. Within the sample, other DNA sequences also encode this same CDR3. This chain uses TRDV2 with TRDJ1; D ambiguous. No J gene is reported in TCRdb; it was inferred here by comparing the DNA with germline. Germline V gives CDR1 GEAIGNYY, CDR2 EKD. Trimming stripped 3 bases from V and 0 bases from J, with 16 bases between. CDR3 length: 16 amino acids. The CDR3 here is CACDSTQSTHTDKLIF. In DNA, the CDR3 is TGTGCCTGTGACTCGACCCAATCAACCCACACCGATAAACTCATCTTT.

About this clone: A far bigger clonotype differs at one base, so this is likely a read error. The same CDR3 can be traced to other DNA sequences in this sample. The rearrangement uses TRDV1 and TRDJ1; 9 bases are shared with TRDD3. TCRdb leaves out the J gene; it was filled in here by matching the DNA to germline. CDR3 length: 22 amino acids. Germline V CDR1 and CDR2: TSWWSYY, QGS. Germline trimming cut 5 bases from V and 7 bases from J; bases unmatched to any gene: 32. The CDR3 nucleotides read TGTGCTCTTGGGATTCGCAACGTCCGTCCTACCTCACTGGGGGACCTAAGGGGTAAACTCATCTTT. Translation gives CALGIRNVRPTSLGDLRGKLIF.

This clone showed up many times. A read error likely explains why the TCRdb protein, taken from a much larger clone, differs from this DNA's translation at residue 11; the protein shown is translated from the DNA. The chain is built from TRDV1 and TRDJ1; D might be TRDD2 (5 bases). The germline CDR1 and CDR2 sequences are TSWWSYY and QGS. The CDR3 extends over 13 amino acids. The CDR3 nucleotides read TGTGCTCTTGGGGAAGCCTACACCGATAAACCCATCTTT. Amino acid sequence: CALGEAYTDKPIF.

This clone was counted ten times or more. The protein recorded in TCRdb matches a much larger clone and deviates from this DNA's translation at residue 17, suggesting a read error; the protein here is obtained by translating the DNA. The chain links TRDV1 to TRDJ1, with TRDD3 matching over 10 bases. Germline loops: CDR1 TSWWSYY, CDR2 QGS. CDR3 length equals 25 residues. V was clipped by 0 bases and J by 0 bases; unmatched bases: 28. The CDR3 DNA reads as TGTGCTCTTGGGGAACTGAAAGGATTCCTACAAACTGGGGGATTCCTTTCCCCGTACACCGATAAACTCATCTTT. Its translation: CALGELKGFLQTGGFLSPYTDKLIF.

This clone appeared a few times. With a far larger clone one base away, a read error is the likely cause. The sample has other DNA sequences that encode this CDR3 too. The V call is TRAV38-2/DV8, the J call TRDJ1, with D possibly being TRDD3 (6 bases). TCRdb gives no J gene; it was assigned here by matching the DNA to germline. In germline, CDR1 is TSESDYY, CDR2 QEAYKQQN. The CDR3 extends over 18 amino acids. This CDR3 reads CAYNRNTGGLRYTDKLIF. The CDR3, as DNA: TGCGCTTATAATCGTAATACCGGGGGACTTAGGTACACCGATAAACTCATCTTT.

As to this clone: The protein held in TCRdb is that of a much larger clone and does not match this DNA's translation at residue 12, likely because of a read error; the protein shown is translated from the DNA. CDR3: CALGENCRLAVRDKSTDKLIF. CDR3 sequence (DNA): TGTGCCCTTGGGGAGAACTGCCGCCTAGCAGTGAGGGATAAGAGCACCGATAAACTCATCTTT. The chain is built from TRDV1 and TRDJ1, with a possible D match to TRDD3 (6 bases). The CDR3 length is 21 residues. Germline V gives CDR1 TSWWSYY, CDR2 QGS.

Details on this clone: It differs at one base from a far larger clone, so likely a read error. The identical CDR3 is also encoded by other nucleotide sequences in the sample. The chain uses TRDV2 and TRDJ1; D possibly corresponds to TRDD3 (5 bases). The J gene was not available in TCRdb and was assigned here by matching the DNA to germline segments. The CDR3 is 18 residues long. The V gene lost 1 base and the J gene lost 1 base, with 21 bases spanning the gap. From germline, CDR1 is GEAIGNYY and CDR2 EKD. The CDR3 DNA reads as TGTGCCTGTGACACTACGAATTGCTCGCTGGGTCCCACCGATAAACTCATCTTT. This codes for CACDTTNCSLGPTDKLIF.

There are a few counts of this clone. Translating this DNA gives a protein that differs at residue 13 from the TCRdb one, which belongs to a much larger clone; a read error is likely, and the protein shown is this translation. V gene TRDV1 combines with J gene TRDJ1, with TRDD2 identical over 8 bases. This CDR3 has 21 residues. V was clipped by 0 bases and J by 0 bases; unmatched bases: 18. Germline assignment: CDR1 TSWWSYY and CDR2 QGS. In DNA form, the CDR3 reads TGTGCTCTTGGGGAACTAACGCCTTCCTATGCTGGGGAAATCTACACCGATAAACTCATCTTT. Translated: CALGELTPSYAGEIYTDKLIF.

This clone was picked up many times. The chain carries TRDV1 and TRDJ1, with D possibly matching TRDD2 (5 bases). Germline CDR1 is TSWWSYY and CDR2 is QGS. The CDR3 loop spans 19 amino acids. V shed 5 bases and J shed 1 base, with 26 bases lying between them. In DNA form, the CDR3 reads TGTGCTCTTGGGTTACCGCGCCTCACTCCCACTTCCATCACCGATAAACTCATCTTT. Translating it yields CALGLPRLTPTSITDKLIF.

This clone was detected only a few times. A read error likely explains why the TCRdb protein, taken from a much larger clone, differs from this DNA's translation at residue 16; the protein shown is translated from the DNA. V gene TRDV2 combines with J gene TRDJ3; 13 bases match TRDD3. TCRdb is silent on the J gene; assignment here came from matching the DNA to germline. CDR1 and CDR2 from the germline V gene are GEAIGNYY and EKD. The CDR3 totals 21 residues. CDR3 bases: TGTGCCTGTGCCGCTACTGGGGGATACGCTCGGAGTTCCTGGGACGCCCGACAGATGTTTTTC. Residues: CACAATGGYARSSWDARQMFF.

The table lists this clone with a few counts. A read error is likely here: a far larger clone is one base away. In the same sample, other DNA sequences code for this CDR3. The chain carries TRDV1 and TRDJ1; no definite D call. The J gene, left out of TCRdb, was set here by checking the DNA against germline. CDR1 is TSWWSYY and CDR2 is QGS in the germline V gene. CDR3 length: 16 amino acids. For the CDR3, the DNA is TGTGCTCTTGGAGAACTAAGCACCGGGACGGCCGATAAACTCATCTTT. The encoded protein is CALGELSTGTADKLIF.

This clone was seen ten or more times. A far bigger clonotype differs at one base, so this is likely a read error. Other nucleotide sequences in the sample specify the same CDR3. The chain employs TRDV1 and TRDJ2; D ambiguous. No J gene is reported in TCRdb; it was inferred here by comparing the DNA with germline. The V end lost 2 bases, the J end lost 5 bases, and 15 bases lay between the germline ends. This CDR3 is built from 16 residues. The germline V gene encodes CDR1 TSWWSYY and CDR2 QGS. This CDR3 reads CALGEAFCDGTAQLFF. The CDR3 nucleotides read TGTGCTCTTGGGGAAGCTTTTTGTGACGGAACAGCACAACTCTTCTTT.

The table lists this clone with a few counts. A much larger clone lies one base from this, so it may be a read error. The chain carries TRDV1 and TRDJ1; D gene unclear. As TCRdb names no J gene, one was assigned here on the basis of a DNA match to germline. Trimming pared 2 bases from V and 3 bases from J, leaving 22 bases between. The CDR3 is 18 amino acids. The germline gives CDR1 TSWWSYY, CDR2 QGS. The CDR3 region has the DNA TGTGCTCTTGGGGAAAGTCGTCGTCGTCACGAATGGGCCGATAAACTCATCTTT. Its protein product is CALGESRRRHEWADKLIF.

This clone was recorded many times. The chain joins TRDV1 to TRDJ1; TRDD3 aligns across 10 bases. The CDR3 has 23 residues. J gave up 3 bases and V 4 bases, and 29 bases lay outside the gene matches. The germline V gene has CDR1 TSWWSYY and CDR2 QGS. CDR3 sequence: CALGGPLILPLYSTGGFADKLIF. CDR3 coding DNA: TGTGCTCTTGGGGGCCCCCTGATCCTACCTCTTTACTCTACTGGGGGATTTGCCGATAAACTCATCTTT.

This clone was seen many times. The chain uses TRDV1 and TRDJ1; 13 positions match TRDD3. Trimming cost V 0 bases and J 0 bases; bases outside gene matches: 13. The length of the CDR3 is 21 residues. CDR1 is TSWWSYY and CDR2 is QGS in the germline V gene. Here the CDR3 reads CALGELLPTLLGDTHTDKLIF. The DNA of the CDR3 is TGTGCTCTTGGGGAACTCCTTCCTACTTTACTGGGGGATACGCACACCGATAAACTCATCTTT.

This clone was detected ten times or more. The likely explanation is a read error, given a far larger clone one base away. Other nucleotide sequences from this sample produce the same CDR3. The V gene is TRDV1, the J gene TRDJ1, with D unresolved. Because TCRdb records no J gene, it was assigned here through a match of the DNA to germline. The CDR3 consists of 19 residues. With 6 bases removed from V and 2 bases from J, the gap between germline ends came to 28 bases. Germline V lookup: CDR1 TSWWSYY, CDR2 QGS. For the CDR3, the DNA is TGTGCTCTTGGAGTAAACTTTTTTCTATGGCCCCGAGAGACCGATAAACTCATCTTT. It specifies CALGVNFFLWPRETDKLIF.

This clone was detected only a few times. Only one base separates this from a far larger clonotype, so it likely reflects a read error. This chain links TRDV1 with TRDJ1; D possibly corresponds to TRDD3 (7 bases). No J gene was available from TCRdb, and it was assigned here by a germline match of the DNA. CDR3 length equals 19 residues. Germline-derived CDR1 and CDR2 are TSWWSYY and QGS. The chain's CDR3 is CALGDPYPTAWGYTDKLIF. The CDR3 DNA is TGTGCCCTTGGGGACCCCTATCCTACAGCCTGGGGGTACACCGATAAACTCATCTTT.

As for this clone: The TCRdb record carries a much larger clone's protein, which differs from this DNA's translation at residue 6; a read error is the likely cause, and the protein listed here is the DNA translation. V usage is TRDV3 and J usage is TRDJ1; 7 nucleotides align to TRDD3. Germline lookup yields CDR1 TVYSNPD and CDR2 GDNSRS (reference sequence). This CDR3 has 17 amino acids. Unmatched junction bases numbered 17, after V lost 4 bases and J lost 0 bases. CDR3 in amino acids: CACNHRGIPLYTDKLIF. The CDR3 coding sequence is TGTGCCTGTAACCACCGGGGGATCCCTTTGTACACCGATAAACTCATCTTT.

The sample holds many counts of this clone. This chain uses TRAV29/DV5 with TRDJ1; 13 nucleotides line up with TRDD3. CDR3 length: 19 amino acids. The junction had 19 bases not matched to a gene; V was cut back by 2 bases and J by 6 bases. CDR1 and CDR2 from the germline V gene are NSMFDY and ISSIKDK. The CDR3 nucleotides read TGTGCAGCAAGGGCTCCTACTCTCAGACTGGGGGATACGCCTTATAAACTCATCTTT. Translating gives CAARAPTLRLGDTPYKLIF.

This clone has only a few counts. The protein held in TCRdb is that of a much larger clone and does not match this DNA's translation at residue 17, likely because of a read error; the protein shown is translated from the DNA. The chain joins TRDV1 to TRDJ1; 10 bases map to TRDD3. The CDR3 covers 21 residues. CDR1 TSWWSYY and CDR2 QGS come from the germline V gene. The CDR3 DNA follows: TGTGCTCTTGGGGCCCATTCCTACGTTGGTGGGGGATACTCAGAAACCGGTAAACTCATCTTT. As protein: CALGAHSYVGGGYSETGKLIF.

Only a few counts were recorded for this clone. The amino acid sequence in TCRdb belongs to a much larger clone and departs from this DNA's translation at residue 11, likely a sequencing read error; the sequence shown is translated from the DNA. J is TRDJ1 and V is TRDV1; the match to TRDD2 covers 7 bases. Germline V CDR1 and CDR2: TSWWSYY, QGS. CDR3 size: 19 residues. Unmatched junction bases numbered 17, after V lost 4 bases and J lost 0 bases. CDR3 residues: CALGGCLPPPHLYTDKLIF. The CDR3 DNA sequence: TGTGCTCTTGGGGGTTGCCTTCCTCCCCCCCATCTGTACACCGATAAACTCATCTTT.

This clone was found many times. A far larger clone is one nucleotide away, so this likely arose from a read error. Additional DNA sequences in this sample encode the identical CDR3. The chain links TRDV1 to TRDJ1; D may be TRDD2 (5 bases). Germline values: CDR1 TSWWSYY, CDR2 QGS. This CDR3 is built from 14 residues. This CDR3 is CALGVPSWVYKLIF. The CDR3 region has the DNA TGTGCTCTTGGGGTCCCTTCGTGGGTCTATAAGCTCATCTTT.

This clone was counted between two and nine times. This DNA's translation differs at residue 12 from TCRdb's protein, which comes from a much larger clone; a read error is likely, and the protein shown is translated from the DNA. The CDR3 sequence: CALGERSYPPPSLSGGYAGWYTDKLIF. The CDR3 DNA sequence: TGTGCTCTTGGGGAACGATCCTACCCACCTCCCTCCCTTTCTGGGGGATACGCCGGGTGGTACACCGATAAACTCATCTTT. V usage is TRDV1 and J usage is TRDJ1, with 12 bases that match TRDD3. V lost 1 base, J lost 0 bases, and 33 bases stayed unmatched. CDR3 length: 27 amino acids. CDR1 TSWWSYY and CDR2 QGS come from the germline V gene.

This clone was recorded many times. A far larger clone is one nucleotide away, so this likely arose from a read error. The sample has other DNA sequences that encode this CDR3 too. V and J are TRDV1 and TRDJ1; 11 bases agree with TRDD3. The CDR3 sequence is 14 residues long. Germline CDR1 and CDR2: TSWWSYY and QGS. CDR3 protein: CALLGDTGFDKLIF. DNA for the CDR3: TGTGCTCTCCTGGGGGATACCGGCTTCGATAAACTAATCTTT.

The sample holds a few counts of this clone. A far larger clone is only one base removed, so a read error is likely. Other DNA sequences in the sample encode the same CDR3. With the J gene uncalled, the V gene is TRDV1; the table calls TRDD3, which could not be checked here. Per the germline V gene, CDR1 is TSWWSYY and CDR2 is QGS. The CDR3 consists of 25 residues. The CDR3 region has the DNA TGTGCTCTTGGGGAACCCCGGAAACCCTACCCTTTACTCCGTGCCACCATTAGGAACACCGATAAGCTCATCTTT. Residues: CALGEPRKPYPLLRATIRNTDKLIF.